Here is one T cell receptor (beta chain) with its context. What it recognizes is unknown. CDR1 is SQVTM and CDR2 is ANQGSEA in the germline V gene. V lost 7 bases and J 0 bases, leaving 12 bases between the germline ends. The CDR3 has 14 amino acids. This record belongs to a study of cytomegalovirus exposure and HLA in healthy donors. The study, taken as a whole, reports: Indistinguishable V segments, including TRBV6-2 and TRBV6-3, were excluded.

The PCR made use of 60 Vbeta and 13 Jbeta primers. Clones were read by immunoSEQ multiplex PCR, and TCRdb kept only the in-frame ones, dropping some. The profile shows approximately 30,000 clones, around 70% of them singletons. The sequencing sample was made of PBMCs. The sequence was collected from a man in his forties in good health and CMV-seropositive. The chain links TRBV29-1 to TRBJ2-2; tentative D call: TRBD1 (6 bases). The CDR3 DNA follows: TGCAGCGCCCTAGACAGGACGAACACCGGGGAGCTGTTTTTT. The encoded protein is CSALDRTNTGELFF.